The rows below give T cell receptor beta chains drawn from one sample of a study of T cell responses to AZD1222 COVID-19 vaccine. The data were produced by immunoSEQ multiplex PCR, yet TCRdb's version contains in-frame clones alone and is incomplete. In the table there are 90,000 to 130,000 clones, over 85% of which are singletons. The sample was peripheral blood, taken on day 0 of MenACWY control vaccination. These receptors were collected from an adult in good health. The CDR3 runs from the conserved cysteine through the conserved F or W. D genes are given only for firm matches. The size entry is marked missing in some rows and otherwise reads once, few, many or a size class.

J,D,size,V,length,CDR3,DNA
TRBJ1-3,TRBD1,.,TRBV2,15,CASRAGTGIGNTIYF,TGTGCCAGCAGGGCCGGGACAGGGATCGGAAACACCATATATTTT
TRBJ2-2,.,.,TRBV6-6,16,CASSYPSGLNTGELFF,TGTGCCAGCAGTTACCCATCAGGGCTTAACACCGGGGAGCTGTTTTTT
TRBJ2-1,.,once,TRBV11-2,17,CASSSLRGGTRANEQFF,TGTGCCAGCAGCAGTCTAAGGGGGGGGACGCGGGCCAATGAGCAGTTCTTC
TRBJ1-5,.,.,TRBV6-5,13,CASSSTANQPQHF,TGTGCCAGCAGTTCGACAGCCAATCAGCCCCAGCATTTT
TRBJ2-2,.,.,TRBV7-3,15,CASSLGFGNTGELFF,TGTGCCAGCAGCTTAGGGTTCGGGAACACCGGGGAGCTGTTTTTT
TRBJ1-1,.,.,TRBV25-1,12,CARVGGNTEAFF,TGTGCCAGGGTGGGGGGGAACACTGAAGCTTTCTTT
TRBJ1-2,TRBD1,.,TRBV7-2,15,CASSWDRPRGYGYTF,TGTGCCAGCAGCTGGGACAGGCCCCGGGGCTATGGCTACACCTTC
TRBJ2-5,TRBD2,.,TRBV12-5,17,CASGLGTRGLIEETQYF,TGTGCTAGTGGTCTTGGGACTAGGGGCCTTATAGAAGAGACCCAGTACTTC
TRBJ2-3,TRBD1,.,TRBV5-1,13,CASSWDRGDTQYF,TGCGCCAGCAGCTGGGACAGGGGAGATACGCAGTATTTT
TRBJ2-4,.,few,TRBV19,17,CASSARWGPGFANIQYF,TGTGCCAGTAGTGCCCGGTGGGGGCCCGGTTTCGCAAACATTCAGTACTTC